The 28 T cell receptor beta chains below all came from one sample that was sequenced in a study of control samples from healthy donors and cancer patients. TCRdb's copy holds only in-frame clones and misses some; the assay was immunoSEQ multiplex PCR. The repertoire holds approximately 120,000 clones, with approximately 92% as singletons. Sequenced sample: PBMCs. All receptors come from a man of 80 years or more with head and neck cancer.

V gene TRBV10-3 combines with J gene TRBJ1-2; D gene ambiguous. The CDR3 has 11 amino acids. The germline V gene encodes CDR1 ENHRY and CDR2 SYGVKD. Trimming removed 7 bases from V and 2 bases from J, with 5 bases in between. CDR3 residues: CAIMGNYGYTF. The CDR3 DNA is TGTGCCATCATGGGAAACTATGGCTACACCTTC.

The CDR3 reads CASRRGVRNTEAFF. DNA of the CDR3: TGCGCCAGCAGGAGGGGGGTTCGGAACACTGAAGCTTTCTTT. The J gene is TRBJ1-1, the V gene TRBV10-2; TRBD1 might be the D (6 bases). V lost 6 bases, J lost 1 base, and 12 bases lay in between. In germline, CDR1 is WSHSY, CDR2 SAAADI. This CDR3 has 14 amino acids.

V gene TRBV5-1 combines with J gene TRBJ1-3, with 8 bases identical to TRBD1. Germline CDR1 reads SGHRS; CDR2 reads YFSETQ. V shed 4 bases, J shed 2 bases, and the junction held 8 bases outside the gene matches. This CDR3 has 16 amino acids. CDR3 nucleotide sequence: TGCGCCAGCAGCCCCGAACCGGGACAGGCTGGAAACACCATATATTTT. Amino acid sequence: CASSPEPGQAGNTIYF.

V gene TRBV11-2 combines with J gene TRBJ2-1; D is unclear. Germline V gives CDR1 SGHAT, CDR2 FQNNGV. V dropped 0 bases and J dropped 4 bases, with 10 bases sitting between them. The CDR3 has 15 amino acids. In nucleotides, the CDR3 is TGTGCCAGCAGCTTAGATTTGAGACTGTACAATGAGCAGTTCTTC. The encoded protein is CASSLDLRLYNEQFF.

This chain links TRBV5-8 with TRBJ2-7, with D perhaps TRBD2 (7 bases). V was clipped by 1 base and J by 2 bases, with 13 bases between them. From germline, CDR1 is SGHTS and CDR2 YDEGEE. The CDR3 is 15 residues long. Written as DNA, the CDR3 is TGTGCCAGCAGCTTGATGGGGGGGGGCGCCTACGAGCAGTACTTC. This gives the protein CASSLMGGGAYEQYF.

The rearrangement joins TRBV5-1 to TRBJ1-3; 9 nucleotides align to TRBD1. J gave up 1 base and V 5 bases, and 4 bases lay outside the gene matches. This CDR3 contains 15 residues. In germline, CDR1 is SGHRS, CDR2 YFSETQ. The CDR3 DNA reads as TGCGCCAGCAGTTCCGGGACAGGGTCTGGAAACACCATATATTTT. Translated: CASSSGTGSGNTIYF.

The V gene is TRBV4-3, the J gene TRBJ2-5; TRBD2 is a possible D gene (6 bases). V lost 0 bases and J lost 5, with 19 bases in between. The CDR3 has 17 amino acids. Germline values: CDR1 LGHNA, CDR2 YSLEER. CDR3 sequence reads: CASSQEMWGVAGETQYF. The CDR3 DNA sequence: TGCGCCAGCAGCCAAGAAATGTGGGGGGTGGCCGGGGAGACCCAGTACTTC.

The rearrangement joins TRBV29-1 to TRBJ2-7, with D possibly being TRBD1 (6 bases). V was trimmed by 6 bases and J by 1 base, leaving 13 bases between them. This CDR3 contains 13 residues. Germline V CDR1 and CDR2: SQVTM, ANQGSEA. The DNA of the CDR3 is TGCAGCGTACCCGGGACAAGTTCCTACGAGCAGTACTTC. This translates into CSVPGTSSYEQYF.

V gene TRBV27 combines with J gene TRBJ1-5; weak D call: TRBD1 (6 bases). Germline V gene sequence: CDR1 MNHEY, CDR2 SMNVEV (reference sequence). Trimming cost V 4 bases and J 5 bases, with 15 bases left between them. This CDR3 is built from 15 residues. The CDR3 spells CASSWGRGNHQPQHF. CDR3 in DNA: TGTGCCAGCAGTTGGGGAAGGGGGAATCATCAGCCCCAGCATTTT.

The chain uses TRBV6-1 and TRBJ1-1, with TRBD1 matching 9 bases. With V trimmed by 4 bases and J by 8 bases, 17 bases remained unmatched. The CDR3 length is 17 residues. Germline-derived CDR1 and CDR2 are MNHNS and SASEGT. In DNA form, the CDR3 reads TGTGCCAGCAGTGGTCGGGGACAGGGTGGGGGCGGTATGGAAGCTTTCTTT. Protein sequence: CASSGRGQGGGGMEAFF.

The CDR3 region is CASSRPGLLNTGELFF. In nucleotides, the CDR3 is TGTGCCAGCAGCCGTCCGGGACTCCTAAACACCGGGGAGCTGTTTTTT. The chain combines TRBV3-1 (or the pseudogene TRBV3-2) with TRBJ2-2; maybe TRBD2 (6 bases). There are 16 residues in the CDR3. The V gene's germline CDR1 is LGHDT and CDR2 YNNKEL (reference sequence). Trimming removed 4 bases at V and 2 bases at J, with 14 bases between.

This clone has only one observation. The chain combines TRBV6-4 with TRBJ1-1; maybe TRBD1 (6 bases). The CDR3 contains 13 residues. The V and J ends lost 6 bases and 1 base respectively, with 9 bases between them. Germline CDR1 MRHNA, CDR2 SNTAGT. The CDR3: CASRRTENTEAFF. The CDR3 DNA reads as TGTGCCAGCAGAAGGACAGAGAACACTGAAGCTTTCTTT.

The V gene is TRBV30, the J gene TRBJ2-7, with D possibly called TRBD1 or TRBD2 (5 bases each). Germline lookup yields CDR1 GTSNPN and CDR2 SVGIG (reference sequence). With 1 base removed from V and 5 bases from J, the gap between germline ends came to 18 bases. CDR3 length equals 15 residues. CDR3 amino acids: CAWSGPGTKVDEQYF. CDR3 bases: TGTGCCTGGAGTGGCCCCGGGACGAAGGTCGACGAGCAGTACTTC. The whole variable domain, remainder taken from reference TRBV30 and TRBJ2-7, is SQTIHQWPATLVQPVGSPLSLECTVEGTSNPNLYWYRQAAGRGLQLLFYSVGIGQISSEVPQNLSASRPQDRQFILSSKKLLLSDSGFYLCAWSGPGTKVDEQYFGPGTRLTVT.

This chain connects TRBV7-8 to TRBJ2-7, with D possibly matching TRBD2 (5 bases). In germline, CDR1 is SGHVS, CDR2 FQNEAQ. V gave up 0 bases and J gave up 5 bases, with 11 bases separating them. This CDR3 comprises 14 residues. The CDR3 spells CASSLAGSHNEQYF. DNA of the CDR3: TGTGCCAGCAGCTTAGCGGGGAGCCACAACGAGCAGTACTTC. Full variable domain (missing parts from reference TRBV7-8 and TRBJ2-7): GAGVSQSPRYKVAKRGQDVALRCDPISGHVSLFWYQQALGQGPEFLTYFQNEAQLDKSGLPSDRFFAERPEGSVSTLKIQRTQQEDSAVYLCASSLAGSHNEQYFGPGTRLTVT.

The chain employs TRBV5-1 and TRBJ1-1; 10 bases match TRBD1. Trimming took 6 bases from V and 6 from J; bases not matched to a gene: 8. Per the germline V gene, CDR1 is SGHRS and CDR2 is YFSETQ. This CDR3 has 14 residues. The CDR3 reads CASMRGTGASEAFF. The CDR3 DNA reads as TGCGCCAGCATGCGCGGGACAGGGGCATCTGAAGCTTTCTTT. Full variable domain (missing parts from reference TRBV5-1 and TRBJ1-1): KAGVTQTPRYLIKTRGQQVTLSCSPISGHRSVSWYQQTPGQGLQFLFEYFSETQRNKGNFPGRFSGRQFSNSRSEMNVSTLELGDSALYLCASMRGTGASEAFFGQGTRLTVV.

The CDR3 region is CASSDDPDRTDTQYF. The CDR3 bases are TGTGCCAGCAGTGACGACCCAGATCGAACAGATACGCAGTATTTT. This chain joins TRBV6-4 and TRBJ2-3; D ambiguous. This CDR3 has 15 residues. Trimming removed 2 bases at V and 3 bases at J, with 12 bases between. Germline V gene lookup returns CDR1 MRHNA and CDR2 SNTAGT.

The CDR3 sequence is CASGPGTSGGEQFF. The CDR3 DNA sequence: TGTGCCAGCGGACCCGGGACTAGCGGGGGTGAGCAGTTCTTC. This sequence joins TRBV27 and TRBJ2-1, with 14 bases aligning to TRBD2. Germline loops: CDR1 MNHEY, CDR2 SMNVEV (reference sequence). V was pared by 8 bases and J by 9 bases, with 6 bases of the junction left unmatched. The CDR3 loop spans 14 amino acids.

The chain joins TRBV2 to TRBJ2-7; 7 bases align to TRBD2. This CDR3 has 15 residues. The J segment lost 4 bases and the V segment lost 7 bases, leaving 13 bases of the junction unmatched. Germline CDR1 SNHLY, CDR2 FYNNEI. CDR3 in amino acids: CASIRGASGAYEQYF. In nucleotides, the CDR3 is TGTGCCAGCATCCGTGGGGCTAGCGGAGCTTACGAGCAGTACTTC.

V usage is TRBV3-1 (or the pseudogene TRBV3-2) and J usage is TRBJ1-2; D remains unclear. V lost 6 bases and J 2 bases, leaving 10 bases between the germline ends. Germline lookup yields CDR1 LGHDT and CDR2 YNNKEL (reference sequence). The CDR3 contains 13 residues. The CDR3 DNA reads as TGTGCCAGCAGTTCCAGGATGAACTATGGCTACACCTTC. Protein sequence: CASSSRMNYGYTF.

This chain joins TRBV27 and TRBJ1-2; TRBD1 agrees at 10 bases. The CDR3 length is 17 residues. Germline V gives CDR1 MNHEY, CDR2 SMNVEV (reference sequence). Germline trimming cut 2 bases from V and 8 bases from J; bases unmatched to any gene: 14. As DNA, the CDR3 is TGTGCCAGCAGTTTAGGCGCTCGGACAGGGGGATTTTGGGGCTACACCTTC. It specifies CASSLGARTGGFWGYTF.

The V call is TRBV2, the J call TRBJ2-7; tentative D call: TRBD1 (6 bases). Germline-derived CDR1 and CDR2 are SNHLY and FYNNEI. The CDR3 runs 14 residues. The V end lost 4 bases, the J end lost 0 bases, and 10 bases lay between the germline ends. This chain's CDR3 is CASSADRSSYEQYF. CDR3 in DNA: TGTGCCAGCAGTGCTGACAGGTCCTCCTACGAGCAGTACTTC.

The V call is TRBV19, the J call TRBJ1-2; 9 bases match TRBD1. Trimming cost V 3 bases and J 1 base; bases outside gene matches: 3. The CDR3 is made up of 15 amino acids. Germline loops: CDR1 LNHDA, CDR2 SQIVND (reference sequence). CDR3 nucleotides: TGTGCCAGTAGTATTACAGGGGGCTTTAACTATGGCTACACCTTC. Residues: CASSITGGFNYGYTF.

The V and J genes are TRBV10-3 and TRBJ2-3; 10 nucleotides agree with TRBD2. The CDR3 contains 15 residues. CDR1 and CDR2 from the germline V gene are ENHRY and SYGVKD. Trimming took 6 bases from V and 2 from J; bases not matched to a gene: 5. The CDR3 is CAIRRAGGLTDTQYF. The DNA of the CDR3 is TGTGCCATCAGACGAGCGGGGGGGCTCACAGATACGCAGTATTTT.

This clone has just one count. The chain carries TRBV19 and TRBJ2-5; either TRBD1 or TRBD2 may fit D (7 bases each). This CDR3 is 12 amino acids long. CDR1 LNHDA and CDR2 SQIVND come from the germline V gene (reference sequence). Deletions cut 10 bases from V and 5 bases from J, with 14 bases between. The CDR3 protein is CATRGGRETQYF. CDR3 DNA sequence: TGTGCCACCAGGGGGGGTAGGGAGACCCAGTACTTC.

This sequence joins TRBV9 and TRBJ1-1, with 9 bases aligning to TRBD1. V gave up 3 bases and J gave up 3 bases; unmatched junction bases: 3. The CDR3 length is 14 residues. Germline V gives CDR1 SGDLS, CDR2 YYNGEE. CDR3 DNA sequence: TGTGCCAGCAGCGGCGGACAGGGGCACACTGAAGCTTTCTTT. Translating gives CASSGGQGHTEAFF. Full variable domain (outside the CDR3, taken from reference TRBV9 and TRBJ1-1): DSGVTQTPKHLITATGQRVTLRCSPRSGDLSVYWYQQSLDQGLQFLIQYYNGEERAKGNILERFSAQQFPDLHSELNLSSLELGDSALYFCASSGGQGHTEAFFGQGTRLTVV.

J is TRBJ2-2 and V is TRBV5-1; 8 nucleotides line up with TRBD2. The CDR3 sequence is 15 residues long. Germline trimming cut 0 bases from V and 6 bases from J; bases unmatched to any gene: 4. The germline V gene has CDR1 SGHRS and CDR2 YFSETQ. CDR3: CASSLGTSGSGELFF. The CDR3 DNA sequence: TGCGCCAGCAGCTTGGGTACTAGCGGCTCCGGGGAGCTGTTTTTT.

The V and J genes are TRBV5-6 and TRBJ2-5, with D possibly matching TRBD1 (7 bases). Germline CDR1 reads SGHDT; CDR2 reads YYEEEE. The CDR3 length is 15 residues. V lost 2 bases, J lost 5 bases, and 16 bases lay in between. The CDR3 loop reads CASSFRQGGIETQYF. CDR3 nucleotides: TGTGCCAGCAGCTTTCGCCAGGGGGGTATTGAGACCCAGTACTTC.

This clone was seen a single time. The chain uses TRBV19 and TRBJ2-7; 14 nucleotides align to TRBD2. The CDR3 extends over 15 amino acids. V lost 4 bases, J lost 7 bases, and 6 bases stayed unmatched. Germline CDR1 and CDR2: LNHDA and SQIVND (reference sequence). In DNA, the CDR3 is TGTGCCAGTAGTACCGGACTAGCGGGAGGCCAAGAGCAGTACTTC. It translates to CASSTGLAGGQEQYF.